This T cell receptor beta chain came from a study of T-cell memory formation after mild COVID-19. Study context: Clusters were largely donor specific.

V was cut by 5 bases and J by 2 bases, with 15 bases left in between. The CDR3 sequence is 15 residues long. This clonotype was detected many times. TCRdb processed the 5' RACE reads anew with MiXCR; each CDR3 protein has one entry. In the table there are about 180,000 distinct CDR3 sequences, approximately 18% of which are singletons. V usage is TRBV12-3 or TRBV12-4 and J usage is TRBJ1-2; D uncertain. Sequenced: PBMCs or a T cell subset sorted from them (not recorded which). The receptor was isolated from a man aged 18 to 29 who had mild COVID-19 (a few samples of this study predate the infection). Cell type and time point are not known. The CDR3 DNA is TGTGCCAGCAGTCCCCGTTGGAACAGCAACTATGGCTACACCTTC. Translation gives CASSPRWNSNYGYTF.